The entry below gives a single T cell receptor beta chain sequence along with its context. The V gene's germline CDR1 is MNHEY and CDR2 SVGAGI. CDR3 length: 15 residues. With 6 bases removed from V and 5 bases from J, the gap between germline ends came to 17 bases. This entry belongs to a study of blood T cell repertoires in COVID-19. About the study: There were acute and convalescent COVID-19 samples, and they came from the United States, Italy and Spain.

The authors' processing: Quantification of nucleated cells was approximated via reference gene primer amplification. Here immunoSEQ multiplex PCR was the method, and the copy in TCRdb shows in-frame clones only, minus some. That table gives V, J and clone size, and the DNA gave D and trimming. Of some 130,000 clones detected, roughly 80% appear once; the ten largest clones hold about 2.3%. This sequence joins TRBV6-5 and TRBJ2-1, with a weak D call TRBD2 (7 bases). Source material: PBMCs or T cells enriched from blood (not recorded which). This TCR derives from a man between 35 and 55 years old with acute COVID-19. In DNA, the CDR3 is TGTGCCAGCAGGCCCTGGGCGGGGGCAGACAATGAGCAGTTCTTC. Its protein product is CASRPWAGADNEQFF.